This T cell receptor (beta chain) is from a study of CD8+ T cells in alopecia areata. The germline CDR1 and CDR2 sequences are LNHDA and SQIVND (reference sequence). V lost 8 bases, J lost 1 base, and 19 bases lay in between. This CDR3 has 16 residues. Findings of the study overall: Scalp clonality and expanded CD8+ clones among the top 100 were significantly decreased by tofacitinib. There were many expanded lesional clones persisting in scalp and blood during tofacitinib.

Reverse transcription of extracted RNA yielded cDNA, which provided the sequencing template. This table comes from immunoSEQ multiplex PCR, and its TCRdb copy is limited to in-frame clones, with some not included. The sample includes over 150,000 clones, about three fifths of them seen just once. As for this clone: Its matching antigen is unknown.

This sample's treatment: oral pan-JAK inhibitor, 5-10 mg twice daily. J is TRBJ2-3 and V is TRBV19; tentative D call: TRBD1 (6 bases). The sequencing used CD4+ T cells sorted from blood, collected at week 4, from a patient treated with tofacitinib. The source is a human donor with alopecia areata. The CDR3 DNA reads as TGTGCCAGTTCTAAGGGGGACCGTCTCGGCACAGATACGCAGTATTTT. It codes for CASSKGDRLGTDTQYF.